The rows below give T cell receptor beta chains drawn from one sample of a study of cytomegalovirus exposure and HLA in healthy donors. Here immunoSEQ multiplex PCR was the method, and the copy in TCRdb shows in-frame clones only, minus some. The sample contains about 210,000 clones, over 80% of which appear only once. The sequencing input was PBMCs. Receptors originate from a man aged 35 to 55 in good health and CMV-seropositive. Each CDR3 is given with its conserved first and last residue. D genes are given only for firm matches. For some rows the clone size is stated as once, few or many, or as a class when expanded; others skip it.

cdr3_aa cdr3_nt j_call v_call clone_size d_call
CASTFNRDAEAFF TGTGCCAGCACTTTCAACAGGGACGCTGAAGCTTTCTTT TRBJ1-1 TRBV6-1 NA NA
CAWLAGGPREQYF TGTGCCTGGCTAGCGGGAGGGCCGAGGGAGCAGTACTTC TRBJ2-7 TRBV30 NA TRBD2
CASSLTGGTEAFF TGTGCCAGCAGCCTGACAGGGGGCACTGAAGCTTTCTTT TRBJ1-1 TRBV7-9 NA TRBD1
CARSTGPSTEAFF TGTGCCAGAAGTACAGGCCCCTCCACTGAAGCTTTCTTT TRBJ1-1 TRBV2 NA NA
CAIRQTSSYNEQFF TGTGCCATAAGACAGACAAGCTCTTACAATGAGCAGTTCTTC TRBJ2-1 TRBV10-3 NA NA
CASSPGTSGTGNEQFF TGTGCCAGCAGCCCAGGGACTAGCGGGACAGGCAATGAGCAGTTCTTC TRBJ2-1 TRBV9 NA TRBD2
CASSLDGRVYNEQFF TGTGCCAGCAGCTTGGACGGGAGGGTATACAATGAGCAGTTCTTC TRBJ2-1 TRBV5-8 once TRBD2
CASSLRQGYNEQFF TGCGCCAGCAGCTTGAGGCAGGGCTACAATGAGCAGTTCTTC TRBJ2-1 TRBV5-1 NA NA
CASSGGLAGGETQYF TGTGCCAGCTCAGGTGGGCTAGCGGGAGGAGAGACCCAGTACTTC TRBJ2-5 TRBV18 NA TRBD2
CASSSSGHTDTQYF TGCGCCAGCAGCTCTAGCGGCCACACAGATACGCAGTATTTT TRBJ2-3 TRBV5-1 NA TRBD2
CASSSPLPYTGELFF TGTGCCAGTAGTTCCCCCCTACCGTACACCGGGGAGCTGTTTTTT TRBJ2-2 TRBV19 few NA
CASSPGTASSYEQYF TGCGCCAGCAGCCCTGGGACAGCGAGCTCCTACGAGCAGTACTTC TRBJ2-7 TRBV4-1 NA TRBD1
CATSRSNRAMNTEAFF TGTGCCACCAGCAGGTCTAACAGGGCGATGAACACTGAAGCTTTCTTT TRBJ1-1 TRBV15 NA NA
CASSYAEPKQYF TGTGCCAGCAGTTACGCCGAGCCAAAGCAGTACTTC TRBJ2-7 TRBV6-6 NA NA
CASSIALAGVNEQFF TGTGCCAGTAGTATAGCCCTAGCGGGAGTCAATGAGCAGTTCTTC TRBJ2-1 TRBV19 once TRBD2
CSVAGGSRMGYTF TGCAGCGTCGCAGGTGGATCCCGGATGGGCTACACCTTC TRBJ1-2 TRBV29-1 NA NA
CASSQAGTGNQPQHF TGCGCCAGCAGCCAAGCAGGGACAGGGAATCAGCCCCAGCATTTT TRBJ1-5 TRBV4-1 NA TRBD1
CASSLAVSTNNEQFF TGTGCCAGCAGCTTAGCAGTTTCGACTAACAATGAGCAGTTCTTC TRBJ2-1 TRBV7-6 NA NA
CASRGQVNGADTQYF TGCGCCAGCAGGGGACAGGTAAACGGAGCAGATACGCAGTATTTT TRBJ2-3 TRBV5-1 NA TRBD1
CASSRSLTGGRTEAFF TGTGCCAGCAGTCGATCCCTGACAGGGGGTCGAACTGAAGCTTTCTTT TRBJ1-1 TRBV6-6 NA TRBD1
CASSPPGGALGNTIYF TGTGCCAGCTCACCACCGGGAGGGGCCCTCGGAAACACCATATATTTT TRBJ1-3 TRBV18 NA NA
CASSSGNYGYTF TGTGCCAGCAGTTCGGGAAACTATGGCTACACCTTC TRBJ1-2 TRBV27 NA NA
CASSPYDAGAGNEQFF TGTGCCAGCAGCCCCTACGACGCGGGAGCTGGCAATGAGCAGTTCTTC TRBJ2-1 TRBV7-9 NA TRBD2
CASRLLRDGYTF TGTGCCAGCAGGTTGCTCAGGGATGGCTACACCTTC TRBJ1-2 TRBV5-6 NA NA
CASSPRRGTSGRWEQFF TGTGCCAGCAGCCCCCGGCGGGGGACTAGCGGGAGATGGGAGCAGTTCTTC TRBJ2-1 TRBV21-1 NA NA
CSVDLMTSGGYEQYF TGCAGCGTTGATCTCATGACTAGCGGAGGCTACGAGCAGTACTTC TRBJ2-7 TRBV29-1 NA TRBD2